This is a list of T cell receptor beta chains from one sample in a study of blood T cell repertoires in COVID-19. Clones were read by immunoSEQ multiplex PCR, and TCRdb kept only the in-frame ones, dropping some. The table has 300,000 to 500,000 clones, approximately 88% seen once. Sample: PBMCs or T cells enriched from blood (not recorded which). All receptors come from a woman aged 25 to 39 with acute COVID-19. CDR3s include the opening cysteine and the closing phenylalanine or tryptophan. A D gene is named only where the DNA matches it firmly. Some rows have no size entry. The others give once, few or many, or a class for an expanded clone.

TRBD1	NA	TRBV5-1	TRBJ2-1	CASSLTGTENYNEQFF	TGCGCCAGCAGCTTAACCGGGACAGAGAACTACAATGAGCAGTTCTTC
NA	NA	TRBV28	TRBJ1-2	CASSSGLNYGYTF	TGTGCCAGCAGTTCAGGGCTCAACTATGGCTACACCTTC
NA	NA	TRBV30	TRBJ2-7	CAWSATLTYEQYF	TGTGCCTGGAGTGCCACATTGACCTACGAGCAGTACTTC
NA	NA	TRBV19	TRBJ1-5	CASSIMANQPQHF	TGTGCCAGTAGTATAATGGCAAATCAGCCCCAGCATTTT
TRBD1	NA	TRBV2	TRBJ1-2	CASSDRDRADYGYTF	TGTGCCAGCAGTGATCGAGACAGGGCAGACTATGGCTACACCTTC
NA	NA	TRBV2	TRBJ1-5	CASSAFGTNQPQHF	TGTGCCAGCAGTGCATTTGGGACAAATCAGCCCCAGCATTTT
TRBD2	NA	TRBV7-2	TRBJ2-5	CASSSIVEGGETQYF	TGTGCCAGCAGCTCCATCGTTGAGGGAGGGGAGACCCAGTACTTC
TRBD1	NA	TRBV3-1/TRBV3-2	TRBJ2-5	CASSGTGMPRETQYF	TGTGCCAGCAGCGGGACAGGGATGCCACGAGAGACCCAGTACTTC
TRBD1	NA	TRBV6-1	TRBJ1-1	CASSEAPQGAKAFF	TGTGCCAGCAGTGAAGCACCCCAGGGGGCCAAAGCTTTCTTT
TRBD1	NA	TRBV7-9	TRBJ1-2	CASSLGSGGGENYGYTF	TGTGCCAGCAGCTTAGGTAGTGGAGGGGGCGAAAACTATGGCTACACCTTC
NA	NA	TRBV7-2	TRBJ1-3	CASSLGKGDTIYF	TGTGCCAGCAGCTTAGGAAAAGGGGACACCATATATTTT
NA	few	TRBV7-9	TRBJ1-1	CASSPVALLEAFF	TGTGCCAGCAGCCCCGTAGCGTTACTTGAAGCTTTCTTT
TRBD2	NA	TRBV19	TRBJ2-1	CASSKTSGGPFGYNEQFF	TGTGCCAGTAGTAAGACTAGCGGGGGGCCTTTTGGGTACAATGAGCAGTTCTTC
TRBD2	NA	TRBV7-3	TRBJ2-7	CASSLQSGGTYEQYF	TGTGCCAGCAGCTTACAATCGGGGGGGACCTACGAGCAGTACTTC
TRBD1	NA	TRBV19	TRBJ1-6	CASSTPRTGKNSPLHF	TGTGCCAGTAGTACGCCGCGGACAGGGAAAAATTCACCCCTCCACTTT
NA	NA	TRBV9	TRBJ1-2	CASRGGPHYYGYTF	TGTGCCAGCCGGGGGGGGCCGCACTACTATGGCTACACCTTC
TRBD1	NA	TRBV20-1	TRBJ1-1	CSASRGRGTYTEAFF	TGCAGTGCTAGTAGAGGCAGGGGGACGTATACTGAAGCTTTCTTT
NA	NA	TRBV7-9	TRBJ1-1	CASSFVTGHEAFF	TGTGCCAGCAGCTTTGTGACAGGACATGAAGCTTTCTTT
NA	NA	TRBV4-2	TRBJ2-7	CASSKWGDSSEPTIVEYF	TGTGCCAGCAGTAAGTGGGGGGACAGCTCCGAACCTACGATTGTGGAGTACTTC
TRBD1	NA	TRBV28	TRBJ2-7	CASRDRVEAYEQYF	TGTGCCAGCAGGGACAGGGTCGAGGCCTACGAGCAGTACTTC
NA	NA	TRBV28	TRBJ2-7	CASRLQGSSSYEQYF	TGTGCCAGCAGGTTACAGGGTTCGAGCTCCTACGAGCAGTACTTC
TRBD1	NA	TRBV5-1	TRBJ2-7	CASTRDRDYEQYF	TGCGCCAGCACCCGGGACAGGGACTACGAGCAGTACTTC
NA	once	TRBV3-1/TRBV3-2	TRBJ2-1	CASSHLDRAEQFF	TGTGCCAGCAGCCACCTGGACAGAGCTGAGCAGTTCTTC
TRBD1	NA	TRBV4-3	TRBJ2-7	CASSHAGTGEYEQYF	TGCGCCAGCAGCCACGCCGGGACAGGGGAGTACGAGCAGTACTTC
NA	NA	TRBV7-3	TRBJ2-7	CASSLTGSGEQYF	TGTGCCAGCAGCTTGACGGGGTCGGGGGAGCAGTACTTC
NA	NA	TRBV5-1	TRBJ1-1	CASSLVTPNTEAFF	TGCGCCAGCAGCTTGGTGACTCCGAACACTGAAGCTTTCTTT
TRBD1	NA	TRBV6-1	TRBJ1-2	CASSEVLTGRGYTF	TGTGCCAGCAGTGAAGTGTTGACAGGGAGAGGCTACACCTTC
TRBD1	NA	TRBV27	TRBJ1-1	CASPRQGSTEAFF	TGTGCCAGCCCCAGACAGGGAAGCACTGAAGCTTTCTTT
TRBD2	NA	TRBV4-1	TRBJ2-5	CASSQGLAGLQETQYF	TGCGCCAGCAGCCAAGGGCTAGCGGGGCTGCAAGAGACCCAGTACTTC
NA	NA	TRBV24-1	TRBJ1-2	CATSAGVTGRDYGYTF	TGTGCCACCAGTGCAGGAGTAACGGGGAGGGACTATGGCTACACCTTC
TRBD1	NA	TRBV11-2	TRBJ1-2	CASGRQGPRLANYGYTF	TGTGCCAGCGGTAGACAGGGGCCCCGTCTAGCTAACTATGGCTACACCTTC
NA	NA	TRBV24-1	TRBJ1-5	CATSDLLSGRGVSNQPQHF	TGTGCCACCAGTGATTTGCTGAGCGGGCGCGGGGTTAGCAATCAGCCCCAGCATTTT
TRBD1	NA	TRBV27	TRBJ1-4	CASSSLRTGPYELFF	TGTGCCAGCAGTTCCCTAAGGACAGGACCGTACGAACTGTTTTTT
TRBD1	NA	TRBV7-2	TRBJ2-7	CASRLEDRRPYEQYF	TGTGCCAGCAGGTTAGAGGACAGGAGACCCTACGAGCAGTACTTC
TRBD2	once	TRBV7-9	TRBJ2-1	CASSASGGHSYNEQFF	TGTGCCAGCAGCGCTAGCGGGGGGCATTCCTACAATGAGCAGTTCTTC
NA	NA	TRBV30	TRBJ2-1	CAWSQYNEQFF	TGTGCCTGGAGTCAGTACAATGAGCAGTTCTTC